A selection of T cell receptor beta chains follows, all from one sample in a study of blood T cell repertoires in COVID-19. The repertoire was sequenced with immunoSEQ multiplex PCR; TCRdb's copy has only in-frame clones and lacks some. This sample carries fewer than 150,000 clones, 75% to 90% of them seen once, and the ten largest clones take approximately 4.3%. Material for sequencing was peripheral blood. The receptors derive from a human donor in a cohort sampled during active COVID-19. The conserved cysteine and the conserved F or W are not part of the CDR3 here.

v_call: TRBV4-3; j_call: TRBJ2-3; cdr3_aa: ASSQTGSGADTQY
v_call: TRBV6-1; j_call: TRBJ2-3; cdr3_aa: ASSVGVAGGPDTQY
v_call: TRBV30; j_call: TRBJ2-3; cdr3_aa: ALTYSSGFTDTQY
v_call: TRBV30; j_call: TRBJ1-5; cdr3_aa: AWSVGRGNQPQH
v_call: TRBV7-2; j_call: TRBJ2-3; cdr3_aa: ASVGQRTDTQY
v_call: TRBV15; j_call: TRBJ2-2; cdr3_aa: ATSREPAGELF
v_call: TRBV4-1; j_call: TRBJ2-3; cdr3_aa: ASSQDGAGGPTDTQY
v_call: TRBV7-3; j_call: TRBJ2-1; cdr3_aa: ASSSIGGQFINEQF
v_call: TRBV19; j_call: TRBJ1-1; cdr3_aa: ASSPFRAGGTF
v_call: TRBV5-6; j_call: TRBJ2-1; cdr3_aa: ASSFVGQNEQF
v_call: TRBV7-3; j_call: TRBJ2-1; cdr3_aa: ASSSTSGPYNEQF
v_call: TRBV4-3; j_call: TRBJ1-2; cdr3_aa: ASSSAWGTVYGYT
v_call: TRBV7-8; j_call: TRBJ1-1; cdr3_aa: ASSLELGGTEAF
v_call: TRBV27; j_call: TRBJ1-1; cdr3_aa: ASSPRQGALEAF
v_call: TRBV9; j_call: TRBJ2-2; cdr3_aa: ASSVAQGLNTGELF
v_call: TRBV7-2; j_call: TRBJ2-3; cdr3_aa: ASSPTSGNTDTQY
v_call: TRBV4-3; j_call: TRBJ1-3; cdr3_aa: ASSQVTGQGTGNTIY
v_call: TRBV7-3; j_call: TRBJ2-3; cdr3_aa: ASKPYPGTGTDTQY
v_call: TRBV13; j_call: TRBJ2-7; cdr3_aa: ASSAGRGLGEQY
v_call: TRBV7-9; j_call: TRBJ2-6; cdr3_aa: ASRDTGAGANVLT
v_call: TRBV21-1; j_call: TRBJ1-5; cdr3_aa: ASSNRGSGQPQH
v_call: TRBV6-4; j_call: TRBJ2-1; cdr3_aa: ASSDSISGNNEQF
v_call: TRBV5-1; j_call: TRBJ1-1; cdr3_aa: ASSLTGPRNTEAF
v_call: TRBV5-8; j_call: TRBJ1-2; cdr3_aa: ASSLYGGPNYGYT
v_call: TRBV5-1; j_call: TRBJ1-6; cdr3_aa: ASSLVQSLNSPLH
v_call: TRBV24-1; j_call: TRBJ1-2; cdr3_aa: ATSDGDRNYGYT
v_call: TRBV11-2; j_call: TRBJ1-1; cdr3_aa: ASSWDRGRTEAF
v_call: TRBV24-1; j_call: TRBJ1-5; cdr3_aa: ATSDRSGGQGSGQPQH
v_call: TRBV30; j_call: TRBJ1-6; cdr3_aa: AWRGTEGNSPLH
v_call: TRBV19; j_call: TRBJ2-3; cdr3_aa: ASSKELAGVTDTQY
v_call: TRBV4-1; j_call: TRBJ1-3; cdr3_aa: ASSQGPGAGNTIY
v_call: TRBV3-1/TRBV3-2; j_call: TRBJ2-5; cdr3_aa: ASSQGLAGLETQY